This is a list of T cell receptor beta chains from one sample in a study of blood T cells in healthy people across ages. One entry per CDR3 protein results from TCRdb running MiXCR on the 5' RACE reads. The sample includes hundreds of thousands of distinct CDR3 sequences, roughly three fifths of them seen just once. Source material: blood. The receptors were sampled from a man aged 35 to 55 in good health. CDR3s include the opening cysteine and the closing phenylalanine or tryptophan.

TRBJ2-5	TRBV7-3	CASSAREGVGKETQYF
TRBJ2-1	TRBV20-1	CSARPSGLAQGEQFF
TRBJ2-3	TRBV20-1	CSAAYRALSTDTQYF
TRBJ1-6	TRBV24-1	CATSDPREGEDSPLHF
TRBJ2-5	TRBV3-1	CASSQGRLDQETQYF
TRBJ1-5	TRBV20-1	CSARGSAASYSNQPQHF
TRBJ2-5	TRBV6-1	CASSEFTEQETQYF
TRBJ2-3	TRBV12-3/TRBV12-4	CASNNIRPGQGAADTQYF
TRBJ1-2	TRBV2	CASSEPVEWGLKDYGYTF
TRBJ2-3	TRBV20-1	CSAKAAVGTDTQYF
TRBJ2-2	TRBV4-1	CASSEEVSENTGELFF
TRBJ1-2	TRBV27	CASSLQGGGHTF
TRBJ2-7	TRBV29-1	CSVERQSGSYEQYF
TRBJ2-7	TRBV9	CASSVAPSSSYEQYF
TRBJ2-7	TRBV6-2/TRBV6-3	CASHSTGFHEQYF
TRBJ2-3	TRBV5-4	CASSFRRRGRADTQYF
TRBJ2-3	TRBV15	CAAHRNPTDTQYF
TRBJ2-3	TRBV20-1	CSARDPASGKRTDTQYF
TRBJ2-6	TRBV20-1	CSAFTGTGANVLTF
TRBJ2-5	TRBV6-1	CASSEAEGGWGQQETQYF
TRBJ2-1	TRBV20-1	CSAADRGSYNEQFF
TRBJ2-7	TRBV5-5	CASSEIGGTREQYF
TRBJ1-1	TRBV27	CASSTGYLNTEAFF
-	TRBV7-9	CASSPIRRVVETQYF
TRBJ1-2	TRBV5-5	CASSLGPGQIYGYTF
TRBJ2-1	TRBV29-1	CSVGLPGGEQFF
TRBJ1-2	TRBV7-2	CASSLVASPSNGYTF
TRBJ2-1	TRBV4-2	CASSQTFFTNEQFF
TRBJ2-1	TRBV9	CASSAQRGGRSSYNEQFF
TRBJ2-3	TRBV25-1	CAHGMPDTQYF
TRBJ2-7	TRBV3-1	CASSQEWGRDYEQYF
TRBJ2-7	TRBV28	CASSFLSSGKSYEQYF
TRBJ2-7	TRBV27	CASSTNRGDEQYF
TRBJ2-5	TRBV29-1	CSVRLGGSSLETQYF
TRBJ2-3	TRBV7-7	CASSSGTSPGTDTQYF
TRBJ1-2	TRBV27	CASSPNLYSGGYTF
TRBJ2-7	TRBV11-2	CASSFGRSTGSTGEQYF
TRBJ2-1	TRBV7-2	CASSLALQGLSYNEQFF
TRBJ2-1	TRBV5-1	CASSLGLTGGNEQFF
TRBJ2-3	TRBV28	CASSFGLVPSDTQYF
TRBJ1-1	TRBV12-3/TRBV12-4	CASSLSGNTEAFF
TRBJ1-5	TRBV6-1	CASSETIGTGNQPQHF
TRBJ2-7	TRBV7-9	CASSTPTGPSSYEQYF
TRBJ2-7	TRBV6-2/TRBV6-3	CASSPLAHSVYEQYF
TRBJ1-6	TRBV27	CASSLKENSPLHF
TRBJ2-4	TRBV9	CASSVLPSGRAGEAKNIQYF
TRBJ2-5	TRBV20-1	CSARDRPRGGGQETQYF
TRBJ2-1	TRBV29-1	CSGGPTRHNEQFF
TRBJ2-7	TRBV7-9	CASSSATGGRNEQYF
TRBJ2-1	TRBV20-1	CSATRETNEQFF
TRBJ2-5	TRBV5-1	CASGQPQETQYF
TRBJ2-3	TRBV7-9	CASESGRDTDTQYF
TRBJ2-7	TRBV24-1	CATSETGTAYEQYF
TRBJ1-5	TRBV20-1	CSAREGINQPQHF
TRBJ2-1	TRBV5-1	CASLGGTGSSPTVYNEQFF
TRBJ2-7	TRBV6-6	CASSWGQGGLDEQYF
TRBJ2-1	TRBV7-3	CASSFRAGVGNEQFF